These T cell receptor beta chains were read from a single sample in a study of somatic mutations in cytotoxic T cells in rheumatoid arthritis. The protocol was immunoSEQ multiplex PCR, while the TCRdb copy is restricted to in-frame clones and leaves out a portion. The sample lists approximately 16,000 clones, 78% seen once, with around a sixth in the top ten. Input material: CD8+ T cells sorted from blood. The receptors originated from an adult with rheumatoid arthritis. The CDR3 runs from the conserved cysteine through the conserved F or W. A D gene is named only where the DNA matches it firmly. Where a row states a size, it is once, few, many or the class of an expanded clone; other rows omit it.

CDR3	DNA	size	V	J	D	length
CASSWNTEAFF	TGTGCCAGTTCGTGGAACACTGAAGCTTTCTTT	-	TRBV19	TRBJ1-1	-	11
CASSQVGQNQPQHF	TGCGCCAGCAGCCAAGTGGGACAGAATCAGCCCCAGCATTTT	-	TRBV4-1	TRBJ1-5	TRBD1	14
CASSQEFGLTGDRVHEQYF	TGCGCCAGCAGCCAAGAATTTGGACTTACGGGGGACAGGGTCCACGAGCAGTACTTC	-	TRBV4-1	TRBJ2-7	TRBD1	19
CASSISPYEQYF	TGTGCCAGCAGCATATCCCCCTACGAGCAGTACTTC	-	TRBV7-2	TRBJ2-7	-	12
CASSEFFLGGGANTEAFF	TGTGCCAGCAGTGAATTCTTTTTGGGAGGGGGCGCGAACACTGAAGCTTTCTTT	-	TRBV25-1	TRBJ1-1	TRBD1	18
CASSQEPGGLTEAFF	TGCGCCAGCAGCCAAGAGCCAGGGGGACTGACTGAAGCTTTCTTT	-	TRBV4-1	TRBJ1-1	TRBD1	15
CASSGGPTTRGYTF	TGTGCCAGCAGTGGGGGGCCAACGACTCGTGGCTACACCTTC	few	TRBV2	TRBJ1-2	-	14
CAIGDIDQPQHF	TGTGCCATCGGGGACATCGATCAGCCCCAGCATTTT	-	TRBV10-3	TRBJ1-5	-	12
CASSLILPRGQVEKLFF	TGTGCCAGCAGCTTGATATTGCCCAGGGGGCAGGTTGAAAAACTGTTTTTT	-	TRBV5-6	TRBJ1-4	TRBD1	17
CASSRTGEEEQYF	TGCGCCAGCAGCCGCACAGGGGAGGAAGAGCAGTACTTC	-	TRBV4-1	TRBJ2-7	-	13
CASSKFEKLFF	TGTGCCAGCAGTAAATTTGAAAAACTGTTTTTT	-	TRBV6-1	TRBJ1-4	-	11
CASSLDRAPPDTQYF	TGCGCCAGCAGCTTGGACAGGGCGCCGCCAGATACGCAGTATTTT	once	TRBV5-1	TRBJ2-3	-	15
CASSSGDTGELFF	TGTGCCAGCAGCTCAGGGGACACCGGGGAGCTGTTTTTT	medium-sized	TRBV6-1	TRBJ2-2	-	13
CASSWRTSVDEQYF	TGTGCCAGCAGTTGGAGGACTAGCGTGGACGAGCAGTACTTC	few	TRBV6-1	TRBJ2-7	TRBD2	14
CASSYGAVTDTQYF	TGTGCCAGCAGTTATGGTGCGGTAACAGATACGCAGTATTTT	-	TRBV6-5	TRBJ2-3	-	14
CASSLLLAGEQETQYF	TGTGCCAGCAGCTTATTACTAGCGGGGGAACAAGAGACCCAGTACTTC	-	TRBV7-8	TRBJ2-5	TRBD2	16
CAGLQRGKNTGELFF	TGTGCCGGACTTCAGAGGGGGAAGAACACCGGGGAGCTGTTTTTT	-	TRBV6-1	TRBJ2-2	-	15
CASSPRSNEQFF	TGTGCCAGCAGCCCGCGATCGAATGAGCAGTTCTTC	-	TRBV11-2	TRBJ2-1	-	12
CASSQEREPPRGKTYNEQFF	TGTGCCAGCAGCCAAGAGAGGGAACCACCGCGGGGGAAAACCTACAATGAGCAGTTCTTC	-	TRBV14	TRBJ2-1	TRBD2	20
CASSPSWPTEAFF	TGTGCCAGCAGCCCCTCGTGGCCCACTGAAGCTTTCTTT	few	TRBV7-6	TRBJ1-1	-	13
CASSLRPGDGYTF	TGTGCCAGCAGCTTACGGCCGGGAGATGGCTACACCTTC	few	TRBV5-4	TRBJ1-2	-	13
CASRFLAGAANEQFF	TGTGCCAGTAGGTTTCTAGCGGGGGCCGCTAATGAGCAGTTCTTC	-	TRBV19	TRBJ2-1	TRBD2	15
CASSIPRAEGETQYF	TGTGCCAGCAGTATACCCCGGGCCGAGGGAGAGACCCAGTACTTC	-	TRBV6-1	TRBJ2-5	-	15
CASSLVGINEQFF	TGTGCCAGCAGCTTAGTGGGGATAAATGAGCAGTTCTTC	few	TRBV11-3	TRBJ2-1	-	13
CAWDRGYGYTF	TGTGCCTGGGACAGGGGTTATGGCTACACCTTC	-	TRBV30	TRBJ1-2	TRBD1	11
CASSWRGEETQYF	TGTGCCAGCAGTTGGAGAGGAGAAGAGACCCAGTACTTC	-	TRBV27	TRBJ2-5	-	13
CASSVEGDPYNEQFF	TGTGCCAGCAGCGTAGAAGGGGACCCTTACAATGAGCAGTTCTTC	-	TRBV9	TRBJ2-1	-	15
CASSLISGGLDTQYF	TGTGCCAGTAGTTTGATAAGCGGGGGCTTGGATACGCAGTATTTT	-	TRBV19	TRBJ2-3	TRBD2	15
CASSPGGGEAFF	TGTGCCAGCAGCCCAGGGGGCGGTGAAGCTTTCTTT	once	TRBV27	TRBJ1-1	TRBD1	12
CASKGGRLATDTQYF	TGTGCCAGCAAGGGGGGGAGACTAGCGACAGATACGCAGTATTTT	-	TRBV2	TRBJ2-3	TRBD2	15
CASSFSYLSTNEKLFF	TGTGCCAGCAGTTTCTCTTACCTTTCAACTAATGAAAAACTGTTTTTT	-	TRBV28	TRBJ1-4	-	16
CASSPSQGQFANTGELFF	TGTGCCAGCTCACCCTCGCAGGGACAGTTCGCGAACACCGGGGAGCTGTTTTTT	-	TRBV18	TRBJ2-2	TRBD1	18
CASRWGENQPQHF	TGTGCCAGCAGATGGGGGGAAAATCAGCCCCAGCATTTT	-	TRBV2	TRBJ1-5	-	13
CASGGLGNTEAFF	TGTGCCAGTGGGGGGCTCGGGAACACTGAAGCTTTCTTT	-	TRBV6-5	TRBJ1-1	-	13
CASSITIRTDTQYF	TGTGCCAGTAGTATCACCATACGCACAGATACGCAGTATTTT	-	TRBV19	TRBJ2-3	-	14
CAITPAPSYEQYF	TGTGCCATCACCCCCGCACCGTCTTACGAGCAGTACTTC	once	TRBV10-3	TRBJ2-7	-	13
CASSSDSLGEGNEQFF	TGTGCCAGCAGCTCAGACAGCCTCGGAGAGGGCAATGAGCAGTTCTTC	few	TRBV5-4	TRBJ2-1	-	16
CASSWRPQHGLFF	TGTGCCAGTAGTTGGAGACCTCAGCACGGACTGTTTTTT	-	TRBV19	TRBJ1-4	-	13
CASSDSPNYGYTF	TGTGCCAGCAGTGACAGCCCAAACTATGGCTACACCTTC	-	TRBV25-1	TRBJ1-2	-	13
CASSLNYEQYF	TGTGCCAGCAGTCTTAACTACGAGCAGTACTTC	once	TRBV28	TRBJ2-7	-	11
CASSLTSGLQETQYF	TGTGCCAGCTCATTGACTAGCGGATTACAAGAGACCCAGTACTTC	few	TRBV28	TRBJ2-5	TRBD2	15
CASATRWGAGDQETQYF	TGTGCCAGCGCGACTCGGTGGGGGGCGGGCGACCAAGAGACCCAGTACTTC	-	TRBV27	TRBJ2-5	-	17
CASSLRRPGETQYF	TGCGCCAGCAGCCTGCGACGGCCGGGGGAGACCCAGTACTTC	-	TRBV4-1	TRBJ2-5	-	14
CASSFRGGVGEQYF	TGTGCCAGCAGCTTCCGCGGGGGGGTTGGCGAGCAGTACTTC	-	TRBV5-4	TRBJ2-7	TRBD2	14
CASSKGGSEQYF	TGTGCCAGCAGCAAGGGGGGAAGCGAGCAGTACTTC	once	TRBV13	TRBJ2-7	-	12
CASSLGPLGAPLHF	TGTGCCAGCAGCTTAGGACCTCTTGGGGCCCCCCTCCACTTT	-	TRBV7-9	TRBJ1-6	-	14